The 30 T cell receptor beta chains listed next were all sequenced from one sample in a study of CD8 T cells in Susac syndrome. It was with random hexamers that roughly 0.45 to 1 ug RNA was reverse transcribed. One entry per CDR3 protein results from TCRdb running MiXCR on the immunoSEQ multiplex PCR reads. This sample has around 160,000 distinct CDR3 sequences, with roughly 93% found just once. Material for sequencing was CD4+ T cells from PBMCs. The source of these receptors is a human donor in good health.

This clonotype was observed a single time. This rearrangement joins TRBV20-1 to TRBJ1-4; D gene ambiguous. V was cut by 2 bases and J by 5 bases, with 9 bases left in between. Germline V CDR1 and CDR2: DFQATT, SNEGSKA (reference sequence). This CDR3 spans 13 amino acids. Here the CDR3 DNA reads TGCAGTGCTAGACGCCAGGAGAATGAAAAACTGTTTTTT. Its protein is CSARRQENEKLFF.

The chain couples TRBV3-1 to TRBJ2-7, with 8 bases aligning to TRBD1. CDR1 is LGHDT, CDR2 YNNKEL, per germline (reference sequence). This CDR3 comprises 14 residues. The junction had 1 base not matched to a gene; V was cut back by 1 base and J by 2 bases. CDR3 bases: TGTGCCAGCAGCCAAGGGGACAGGCCCTACGAGCAGTACTTC. Its translation: CASSQGDRPYEQYF.

This rearrangement joins TRBV18 to TRBJ1-3, with 7 bases lining up with TRBD1. After removal of 8 bases from V and 0 bases from J, the junction contained 10 bases not matched to a gene. From germline, CDR1 is KGHSH and CDR2 LQKENI. The CDR3 consists of 16 residues. The CDR3 DNA reads TGTGCCAGCGGAACCGGGACAGCCTACTCTGGAAACACCATATATTTT. The encoded protein is CASGTGTAYSGNTIYF. Combining the CDR3 with reference TRBV18 and TRBJ1-3 gives the whole variable domain NAGVMQNPRHLVRRRGQEARLRCSPMKGHSHVYWYRQLPEEGLKFMVYLQKENIIDESGMPKERFSAEFPKEGPSILRIQQVVRGDSAAYFCASGTGTAYSGNTIYFGEGSWLTVV.

V and J are TRBV30 and TRBJ2-5; D is possibly TRBD2 (5 bases). V dropped 0 bases and J dropped 3 bases, with 5 bases sitting between them. The CDR3 contains 12 residues. Germline CDR1 GTSNPN, CDR2 SVGIG (reference sequence). This CDR3 reads CAWSVGEETQYF. The CDR3 DNA is TGTGCCTGGAGTGTCGGGGAAGAGACCCAGTACTTC. Combining the CDR3 with reference TRBV30 and TRBJ2-5 gives the whole variable domain SQTIHQWPATLVQPVGSPLSLECTVEGTSNPNLYWYRQAAGRGLQLLFYSVGIGQISSEVPQNLSASRPQDRQFILSSKKLLLSDSGFYLCAWSVGEETQYFGPGTRLLVL.

The chain joins TRBV20-1 to TRBJ2-2; 9 positions agree with TRBD1. The CDR3 has 15 residues. V lost 6 bases, J lost 8 bases, and 13 bases stayed unmatched. Germline loops: CDR1 DFQATT, CDR2 SNEGSKA (reference sequence). The CDR3 protein is CSAPPPNRGPGELFF. CDR3 DNA sequence: TGCAGTGCGCCCCCACCGAACAGGGGGCCTGGGGAGCTGTTTTTT.

The V gene is TRBV6-6, the J gene TRBJ1-3; 7 bases fit TRBD1. J lost 2 bases, V lost 5 bases, and 9 bases had no gene match. CDR3 size: 16 residues. CDR1 and CDR2 from the germline V gene are MNHNY and SVGAGI (reference sequence). The CDR3 DNA follows: TGTGCCAGCAGTGGGCAACAGGGGCTCGCTGGAAACACCATATATTTT. Encoded protein: CASSGQQGLAGNTIYF.

V usage is TRBV5-1 and J usage is TRBJ2-7, with unresolved D. V was trimmed by 3 bases and J by 0 bases, leaving 4 bases between them. The germline V gene has CDR1 SGHRS and CDR2 YFSETQ. The CDR3 contains 12 residues. CDR3 residues: CASSWDSYEQYF. The CDR3 DNA reads as TGCGCCAGCAGCTGGGACTCCTACGAGCAGTACTTC. Together with reference TRBV5-1 and TRBJ2-7, the CDR3 gives the full variable domain: KAGVTQTPRYLIKTRGQQVTLSCSPISGHRSVSWYQQTPGQGLQFLFEYFSETQRNKGNFPGRFSGRQFSNSRSEMNVSTLELGDSALYLCASSWDSYEQYFGPGTRLTVT.

The genes are TRBV6-6 and TRBJ2-1; 12 bases fit TRBD2. Per germline, CDR1 MNHNY and CDR2 SVGAGI (reference sequence). There are 15 residues in the CDR3. The V segment lost 9 bases and the J segment 6 bases; nucleotides outside the gene matches: 9. The CDR3 protein is CASGSLAGGSNEQFF. The CDR3 bases are TGTGCCAGTGGGAGCCTAGCGGGGGGGAGCAATGAGCAGTTCTTC.

The chain has TRBV6-1 and TRBJ2-3; 12 nucleotides align to TRBD2. The CDR3 totals 16 residues. Germline CDR1 and CDR2: MNHNS and SASEGT. The V segment lost 7 bases and the J segment 5 bases; nucleotides outside the gene matches: 10. Here the CDR3 reads CASTLSLAGGQDTQYF. CDR3 DNA sequence: TGTGCCAGCACCTTAAGTCTAGCGGGGGGGCAAGATACGCAGTATTTT.

V and J are TRBV25-1 and TRBJ2-1; 8 positions match TRBD1. This CDR3 comprises 14 residues. Per germline, CDR1 MGHDK and CDR2 SYGVNS. V lost 3 bases, J lost 6 bases, and 4 bases stayed unmatched. CDR3 loop: CASSDNGQGNEQFF. CDR3 sequence (DNA): TGTGCCAGCAGTGACAATGGACAGGGCAATGAGCAGTTCTTC.

The genes are TRBV18 and TRBJ2-7, with D perhaps TRBD1 (6 bases). The CDR3 covers 13 residues. The germline V gene has CDR1 KGHSH and CDR2 LQKENI. V shed 3 bases and J shed 3 bases, with 9 bases lying between them. CDR3 loop: CASSPGQVYEQYF. The CDR3 DNA sequence: TGTGCCAGCTCACCGGGACAAGTCTACGAGCAGTACTTC. The entire variable domain, with the rest obtained from reference TRBV18 and TRBJ2-7, is as follows: NAGVMQNPRHLVRRRGQEARLRCSPMKGHSHVYWYRQLPEEGLKFMVYLQKENIIDESGMPKERFSAEFPKEGPSILRIQQVVRGDSAAYFCASSPGQVYEQYFGPGTRLTVT.

Notes on this clonotype: A junction boundary mismatches the germline segment, possibly from a read error. The rearrangement joins TRBV7-3 to TRBJ2-5; tentatively, D is TRBD1 or TRBD2 (6 bases each). CDR1 and CDR2 from the germline V gene are SGHTA and FQGTGA. CDR3 length: 14 residues. This chain's CDR3 is CASSRRGDHETQYF. CDR3 sequence (DNA): TGTGCCAGCAGCCGGAGGGGGGACCACGAGACCCAGTACTTC. Complete variable domain (other parts from reference TRBV7-3 and TRBJ2-5): GAGVSQTPSNKVTEKGKYVELRCDPISGHTALYWYRQSLGQGPEFLIYFQGTGAADDSGLPNDRFFAVRPEGSVSTLKIQRTERGDSAVYLCASSRRGDHETQYFGPGTRLLVL.

The chain combines TRBV2 with TRBJ2-5; no reliable D call. V was clipped by 4 bases and J by 2 bases, with 8 bases between them. Germline CDR1 and CDR2: SNHLY and FYNNEI. The CDR3 extends over 13 amino acids. The CDR3 region has the DNA TGTGCCAGCAGTGGGGTAGGACAAGAGACCCAGTACTTC. Its protein is CASSGVGQETQYF.

J is TRBJ1-2 and V is TRBV7-2; D not certain. CDR1 is SGHTA, CDR2 FQGNSA, per germline. Between the trimmed V and J ends, which lost 4 bases and 5 bases, there was a span of 14 bases. This CDR3 is built from 14 residues. In DNA form, the CDR3 reads TGTGCCAGCAGCTCGTCAGGATCTGAGTATGGCTACACCTTC. This translates into CASSSSGSEYGYTF.

V and J are TRBV6-6 and TRBJ1-3; D is ambiguous. Germline CDR1 is MNHNY and CDR2 is SVGAGI (reference sequence). Trimming cost V 7 bases and J 0 bases, with 10 bases left between them. The length of the CDR3 is 14 residues. The CDR3 DNA is TGTGCCAGCACGGCGACAAACTCTGGAAACACCATATATTTT. Its protein is CASTATNSGNTIYF.

This chain links TRBV12-3 or TRBV12-4 with TRBJ2-5; 7 positions agree with TRBD2. J lost 2 bases, V lost 5 bases, and 5 bases had no gene match. This CDR3 comprises 14 residues. DNA of the CDR3: TGTGCCAGCAGTGGGGGGGTCCTACAAGAGACCCAGTACTTC. Translation: CASSGGVLQETQYF.

The CDR3, as DNA: TGTGCCAGCAGTGAGGAGACAGGGGGTGGCGAAAAACTGTTTTTT. Encoded protein: CASSEETGGGEKLFF. The rearrangement links TRBV2 to TRBJ1-4; 9 bases line up with TRBD1. CDR1 is SNHLY and CDR2 is FYNNEI in the germline V gene. CDR3 size: 15 residues. The V and J ends lost 3 bases and 8 bases, in that order; junction bases with no gene match: 7.

V gene TRBV3-1 combines with J gene TRBJ1-5; D remains unclear. Looked up from germline, CDR1 is LGHDT and CDR2 is YNNKEL (reference sequence). This CDR3 has 15 amino acids. V was shortened by 5 bases and J by 0 bases, with 11 bases between the two germline ends. The CDR3 DNA is TGTGCCAGCAGCAAGTCCGATAGTAGCAATCAGCCCCAGCATTTT. Protein sequence: CASSKSDSSNQPQHF.

This sequence joins TRBV6-5 and TRBJ2-7; TRBD1 matches 8 bases. The CDR3 is 17 amino acids. V was pared by 0 bases and J by 2 bases, with 9 bases of the junction left unmatched. CDR1 and CDR2 from the germline V gene are MNHEY and SVGAGI. The chain's CDR3 is CASSYSWTGTMTYEQYF. The CDR3 nucleotides are TGTGCCAGCAGTTACTCATGGACAGGGACAATGACCTACGAGCAGTACTTC.

The chain carries TRBV9 and TRBJ1-1; no firm D call. Germline assignment: CDR1 SGDLS and CDR2 YYNGEE. The CDR3 totals 13 residues. Trimming left V 0 bases short and J 4 bases short, with 7 bases between. CDR3 sequence: CASSVEGATEAFF. The CDR3 DNA is TGTGCCAGCAGCGTAGAAGGTGCCACTGAAGCTTTCTTT.

This chain connects TRBV20-1 to TRBJ1-4, with D hard to call. The ends were cut back, 1 base at V and 4 bases at J, with 10 bases in the middle. This CDR3 has 14 amino acids. CDR1 and CDR2 from the germline V gene are DFQATT and SNEGSKA (reference sequence). CDR3 protein: CSARASDFNEKLFF. The CDR3 DNA sequence: TGCAGTGCTAGAGCATCGGACTTTAATGAAAAACTGTTTTTT.

The chain uses TRBV4-1 and TRBJ1-6; 8 bases align to TRBD1. There are 16 residues in the CDR3. The germline gives CDR1 MGHRA, CDR2 YSYEKL. V shed 3 bases, J shed 3 bases, and the junction held 4 bases outside the gene matches. This CDR3 is CASSQSGTGYNSPLHF. The CDR3 DNA sequence: TGCGCCAGCAGCCAGTCCGGGACAGGCTATAATTCACCCCTCCACTTT.

The sample holds a few counts of this clonotype. The chain uses TRBV5-4 and TRBJ2-5; D may match TRBD1 or TRBD2 (5 bases each). CDR1 SGHNT and CDR2 YYREEE come from the germline V gene (reference sequence). CDR3 length: 12 residues. Trimming cost V 5 bases and J 2 bases, with 7 bases left between them. As DNA, the CDR3 is TGTGCCAGCAGTTGGGGGCAAGAGACCCAGTACTTC. Translating it yields CASSWGQETQYF.

In its sample, this clonotype was seen once. The chain recombines TRBV5-4 with TRBJ2-1; 8 positions agree with TRBD2. J lost 8 bases, V lost 4 bases, and 11 bases had no gene match. The CDR3 is made up of 15 amino acids. Per the germline V gene, CDR1 is SGHNT and CDR2 is YYREEE (reference sequence). The CDR3: CASSRGGKASDEQFF. For the CDR3, the DNA is TGTGCCAGCAGCCGGGGGGGGAAAGCTAGCGATGAGCAGTTCTTC.

The rearrangement links TRBV7-3 to TRBJ2-1, with a weak D call TRBD2 (7 bases). The CDR3 consists of 16 residues. Trimming took 3 bases from V and 7 from J, leaving 19 bases between them. Germline lookup yields CDR1 SGHTA and CDR2 FQGTGA. The CDR3 DNA reads TGTGCCAGCAGCTTCATACCTGGGGGGGCGAGGAATGAGCAGTTCTTC. Protein sequence: CASSFIPGGARNEQFF.

The rearrangement joins TRBV5-1 to TRBJ2-1; possible D gene TRBD2, 5 bases. CDR3 length: 17 residues. Trimming took off 0 bases at V and 3 bases at J, with 16 bases between the two ends. CDR1 and CDR2 (germline): SGHRS, YFSETQ. The CDR3 loop reads CASSLAGNSGYYNEQFF. DNA for the CDR3: TGCGCCAGCAGCTTGGCGGGGAATTCTGGGTACTACAATGAGCAGTTCTTC.

The chain combines TRBV5-1 with TRBJ1-2; D not certain. V was clipped by 0 bases and J by 3 bases, with 9 bases between them. Germline V gives CDR1 SGHRS, CDR2 YFSETQ. The CDR3 is 14 amino acids. The CDR3 here is CASSLEAWDYGYTF. The CDR3 bases are TGCGCCAGCAGCTTGGAGGCCTGGGACTATGGCTACACCTTC.

The gene calls are TRBV5-1 and TRBJ2-7; D may match TRBD1 or TRBD2 (5 bases each). CDR3 length: 15 residues. The ends were cut back, 4 bases at V and 3 bases at J, with 17 bases in the middle. Germline lookup yields CDR1 SGHRS and CDR2 YFSETQ. CDR3 sequence (DNA): TGCGCCAGCAGCGAACCGGGACCAGCCATCTACGAGCAGTACTTC. This gives the protein CASSEPGPAIYEQYF. Supplemented by reference TRBV5-1 and TRBJ2-7, the full variable domain reads KAGVTQTPRYLIKTRGQQVTLSCSPISGHRSVSWYQQTPGQGLQFLFEYFSETQRNKGNFPGRFSGRQFSNSRSEMNVSTLELGDSALYLCASSEPGPAIYEQYFGPGTRLTVT.

This clonotype appeared a single time. V gene TRBV5-1 combines with J gene TRBJ1-4; perhaps TRBD1 as D (5 bases). The V gene lost 0 bases and the J gene lost 7 bases, with 13 bases spanning the gap. CDR1 and CDR2 from the germline V gene are SGHRS and YFSETQ. The CDR3 is made up of 15 amino acids. The DNA of the CDR3 is TGCGCCAGCAGCTTGGAGGGGTCCGGGGTTGAAAAACTGTTTTTT. It is translated as CASSLEGSGVEKLFF.

This chain joins TRBV20-1 and TRBJ1-2, with no clear D. Germline V CDR1 and CDR2: DFQATT, SNEGSKA (reference sequence). There are 13 residues in the CDR3. Trimming pared 6 bases from V and 1 base from J, leaving 12 bases between. The CDR3 DNA sequence: TGCAGTGCCGCGACAAGGATTAACTATGGCTACACCTTC. This translates into CSAATRINYGYTF.